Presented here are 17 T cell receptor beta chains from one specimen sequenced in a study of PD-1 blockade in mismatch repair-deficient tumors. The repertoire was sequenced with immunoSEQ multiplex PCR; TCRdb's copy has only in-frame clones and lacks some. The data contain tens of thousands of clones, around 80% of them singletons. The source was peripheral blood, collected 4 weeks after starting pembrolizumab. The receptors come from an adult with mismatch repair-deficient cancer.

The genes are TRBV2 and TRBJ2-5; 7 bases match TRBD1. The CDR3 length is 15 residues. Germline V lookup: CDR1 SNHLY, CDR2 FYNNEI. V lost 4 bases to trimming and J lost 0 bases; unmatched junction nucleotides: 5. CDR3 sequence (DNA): TGTGCCAGCAGTGTAGAGACAGGGTACCAAGAGACCCAGTACTTC. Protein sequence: CASSVETGYQETQYF.

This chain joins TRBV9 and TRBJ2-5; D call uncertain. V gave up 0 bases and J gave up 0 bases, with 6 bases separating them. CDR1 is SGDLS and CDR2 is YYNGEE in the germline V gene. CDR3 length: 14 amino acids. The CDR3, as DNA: TGTGCCAGCAGCGTAGAAAGCTACCAAGAGACCCAGTACTTC. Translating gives CASSVESYQETQYF.

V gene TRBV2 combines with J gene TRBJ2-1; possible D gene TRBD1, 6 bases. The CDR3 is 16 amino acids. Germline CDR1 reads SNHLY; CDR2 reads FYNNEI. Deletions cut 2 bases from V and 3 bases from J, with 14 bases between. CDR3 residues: CASSESQGPFYNEQFF. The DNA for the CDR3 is TGTGCCAGCAGTGAATCCCAGGGGCCTTTCTACAATGAGCAGTTCTTC. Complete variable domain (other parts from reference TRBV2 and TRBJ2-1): EPEVTQTPSHQVTQMGQEVILRCVPISNHLYFYWYRQILGQKVEFLVSFYNNEISEKSEIFDDQFSVERPDGSNFTLKIRSTKLEDSAMYFCASSESQGPFYNEQFFGPGTRLTVL.

CDR3 amino acids: CASSLLKGNQPQHF. The DNA for the CDR3 is TGCGCCAGCAGCCTCCTCAAGGGCAATCAGCCCCAGCATTTT. The rearrangement joins TRBV4-1 to TRBJ1-5; no clear D gene. With 4 bases removed from V and 2 bases from J, the gap between germline ends came to 9 bases. Germline CDR1 MGHRA, CDR2 YSYEKL. The CDR3 runs to 14 residues.

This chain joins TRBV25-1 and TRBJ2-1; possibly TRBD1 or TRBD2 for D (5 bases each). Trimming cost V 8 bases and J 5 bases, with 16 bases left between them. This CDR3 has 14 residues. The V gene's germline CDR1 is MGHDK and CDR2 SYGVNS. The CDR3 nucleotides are TGTGCCAGCGCCCCGGGGCTAGCTAACAATGAGCAGTTCTTC. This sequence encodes CASAPGLANNEQFF.

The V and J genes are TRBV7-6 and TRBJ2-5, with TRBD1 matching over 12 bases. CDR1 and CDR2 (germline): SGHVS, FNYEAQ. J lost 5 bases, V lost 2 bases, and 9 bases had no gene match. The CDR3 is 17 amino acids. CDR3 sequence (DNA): TGTGCCAGCAGCTTATTCCTCGGGACAGGGGGCGAGGAGACCCAGTACTTC. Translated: CASSLFLGTGGEETQYF.

DNA of the CDR3: TGCGCCAGCAGCCAGGCCCAGGGGAGAAAACTGTTTTTT. Encoded protein: CASSQAQGRKLFF. This chain uses TRBV4-3 with TRBJ1-4; a possible D gene is TRBD1 (6 bases). The ends were cut back, 3 bases at V and 10 bases at J, with 12 bases in the middle. The V gene's germline CDR1 is LGHNA and CDR2 YSLEER. This CDR3 has 13 residues.

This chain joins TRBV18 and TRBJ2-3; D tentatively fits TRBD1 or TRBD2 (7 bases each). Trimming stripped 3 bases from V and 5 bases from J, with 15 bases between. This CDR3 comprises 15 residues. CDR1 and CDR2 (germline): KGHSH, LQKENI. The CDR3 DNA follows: TGTGCCAGCTCACCCCAGGGGGGGATTGGAGATACGCAGTATTTT. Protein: CASSPQGGIGDTQYF.

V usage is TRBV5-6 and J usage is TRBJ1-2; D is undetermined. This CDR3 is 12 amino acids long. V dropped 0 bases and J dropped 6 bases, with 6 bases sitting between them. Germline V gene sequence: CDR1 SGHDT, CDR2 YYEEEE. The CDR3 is CASSLGVDGYTF. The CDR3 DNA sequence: TGTGCCAGCAGCTTGGGGGTCGATGGCTACACCTTC.

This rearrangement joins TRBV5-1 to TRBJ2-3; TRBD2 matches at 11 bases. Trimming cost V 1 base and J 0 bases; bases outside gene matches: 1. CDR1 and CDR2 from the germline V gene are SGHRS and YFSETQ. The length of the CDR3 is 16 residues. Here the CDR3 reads CASSLTSGRSTDTQYF. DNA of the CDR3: TGCGCCAGCAGCTTGACTAGCGGGAGAAGCACAGATACGCAGTATTTT.

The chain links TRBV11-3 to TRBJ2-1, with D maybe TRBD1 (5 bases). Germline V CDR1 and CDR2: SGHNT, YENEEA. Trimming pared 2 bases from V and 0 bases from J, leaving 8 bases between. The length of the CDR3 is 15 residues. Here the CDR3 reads CASSLRQSSYNEQFF. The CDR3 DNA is TGTGCCAGCAGCTTAAGACAGAGCTCCTACAATGAGCAGTTCTTC.

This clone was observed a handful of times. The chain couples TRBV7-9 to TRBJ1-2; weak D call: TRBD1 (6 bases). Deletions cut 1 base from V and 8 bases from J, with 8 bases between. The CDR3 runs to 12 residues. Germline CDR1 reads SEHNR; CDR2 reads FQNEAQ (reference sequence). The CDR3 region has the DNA TGTGCCAGCAGCTTAGGGACAGACGGCTACACCTTC. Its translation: CASSLGTDGYTF.

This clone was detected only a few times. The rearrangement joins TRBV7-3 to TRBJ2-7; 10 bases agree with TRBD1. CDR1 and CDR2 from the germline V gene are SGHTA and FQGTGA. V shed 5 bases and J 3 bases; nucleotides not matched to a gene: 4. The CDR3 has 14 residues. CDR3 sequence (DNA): TGTGCCAGCAGCCCCCGGACAGGGGGCTACGAGCAGTACTTC. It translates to CASSPRTGGYEQYF.

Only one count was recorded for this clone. Here the CDR3 reads CASSSLTSGYTGELFF. CDR3 DNA: TGTGCCAGCAGTTCTTTGACTAGCGGGTACACCGGGGAGCTGTTTTTT. The chain carries TRBV27 and TRBJ2-2, with 10 nucleotides matching TRBD2. In germline, CDR1 is MNHEY, CDR2 SMNVEV (reference sequence). This CDR3 is 16 amino acids long. Trimming cost V 4 bases and J 3 bases; bases outside gene matches: 5.

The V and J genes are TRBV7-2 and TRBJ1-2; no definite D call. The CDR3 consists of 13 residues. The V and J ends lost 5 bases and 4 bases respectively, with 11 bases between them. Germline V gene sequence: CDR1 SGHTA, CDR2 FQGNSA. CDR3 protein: CASSPSPGYGYTF. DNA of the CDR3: TGTGCCAGCAGCCCGTCCCCTGGCTATGGCTACACCTTC.

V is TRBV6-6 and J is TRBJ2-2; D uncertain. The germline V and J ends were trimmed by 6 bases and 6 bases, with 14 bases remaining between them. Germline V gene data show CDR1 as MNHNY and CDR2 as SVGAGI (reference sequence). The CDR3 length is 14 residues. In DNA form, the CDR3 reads TGTGCCAGCAGCCTTCAGCCAAGGGCCGGGGAGCTGTTTTTT. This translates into CASSLQPRAGELFF.

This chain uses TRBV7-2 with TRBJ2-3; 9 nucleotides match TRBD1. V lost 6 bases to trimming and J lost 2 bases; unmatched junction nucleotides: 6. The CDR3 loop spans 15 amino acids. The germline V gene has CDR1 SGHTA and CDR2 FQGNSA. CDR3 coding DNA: TGTGCCAGCAGGCCGACAGGGGGGGTCACAGATACGCAGTATTTT. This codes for CASRPTGGVTDTQYF.